The 14 T cell receptor beta chains presented below share a single source sample, sequenced in a study of OX40 agonist ivuxolimab in advanced cancers. TCRdb keeps only in-frame clones here, not all; method: immunoSEQ multiplex PCR. The data show about 69,000 clones, around 90% seen once. The sample in question was CD4+ or CD8+ T cells sorted from blood, obtained in a trial of the OX40 agonist ivuxolimab. The receptors here all came from an adult with an advanced solid tumor such as melanoma, head and neck, liver or kidney cancer.

V usage is TRBV28 and J usage is TRBJ1-2; 7 bases line up with TRBD1. CDR1 MDHEN and CDR2 SYDVKM come from the germline V gene. CDR3 length equals 15 residues. The trim removed 5 bases at V and 7 bases at J, leaving 13 bases unmatched. This chain's CDR3 is CASSGYRGGKSGYTF. The CDR3 DNA sequence: TGTGCCAGCAGTGGATACAGGGGTGGGAAGAGTGGCTACACCTTC.

Relative to its sample, this clone is medium-sized. V is TRBV2 and J is TRBJ1-5; a weak D match, TRBD1 (5 bases). The germline gives CDR1 SNHLY, CDR2 FYNNEI. V was pared by 1 base and J by 9 bases, with 7 bases between. The CDR3 consists of 12 residues. This chain's CDR3 is CASSEEGLPQHF. The DNA of the CDR3 is TGTGCCAGCAGTGAAGAGGGGTTGCCCCAGCATTTT.

CDR3: CAWSSPSTDTQYF. As DNA, the CDR3 is TGTGCCTGGAGTTCTCCGAGCACAGATACGCAGTATTTT. This rearrangement joins TRBV30 to TRBJ2-3; no reliable D call. The V and J ends lost 2 bases and 0 bases respectively, with 6 bases between them. Germline V gene lookup returns CDR1 GTSNPN and CDR2 SVGIG (reference sequence). This CDR3 has 13 amino acids.

J is TRBJ2-2 and V is TRBV30; 8 bases map to TRBD1. This CDR3 comprises 15 residues. Germline CDR1 and CDR2: GTSNPN and SVGIG (reference sequence). Trimming removed 0 bases from V and 5 bases from J; junction bases left unmatched: 5. The CDR3 here is CAWSVGQGKTGELFF. In DNA, the CDR3 is TGTGCCTGGAGTGTAGGACAGGGAAAAACCGGGGAGCTGTTTTTT.

J is TRBJ2-1 and V is TRBV2; 9 bases line up with TRBD1. The CDR3 consists of 13 residues. Germline CDR1 is SNHLY and CDR2 is FYNNEI. Trimming removed 10 bases from V and 7 bases from J; junction bases left unmatched: 8. The CDR3 region has the DNA TGTGCCACAAGGACAGGGGCTGGTAATGAGCAGTTCTTC. It codes for CATRTGAGNEQFF.

The gene calls are TRBV14 and TRBJ2-1, with TRBD2 matching 9 bases. V lost 4 bases, J lost 3 bases, and 4 bases stayed unmatched. This CDR3 is built from 15 residues. From germline, CDR1 is SGHDN and CDR2 FVKESK. The CDR3 nucleotides read TGTGCCAGCAGCCTCATTAGCGGGAGCTACAATGAGCAGTTCTTC. Amino acids: CASSLISGSYNEQFF.

The rearrangement links TRBV27 to TRBJ2-1; 7 bases map to TRBD1. J was trimmed by 4 bases and V by 6 bases; bases with no gene match: 3. The germline V gene encodes CDR1 MNHEY and CDR2 SMNVEV (reference sequence). CDR3 length: 13 residues. The CDR3 region has the DNA TGTGCCAGCAGGCAGACAGGGTACAATGAGCAGTTCTTC. This encodes CASRQTGYNEQFF.

V and J are TRBV7-3 and TRBJ2-3; D possibly corresponds to TRBD2 (7 bases). Trimming removed 5 bases from V and 6 bases from J, with 15 bases in between. The CDR3 spans 14 residues. Looked up from germline, CDR1 is SGHTA and CDR2 is FQGTGA. The chain's CDR3 is CASSAQGGEDTQYF. The CDR3 coding sequence is TGTGCCAGCAGCGCCCAAGGGGGGGAGGATACGCAGTATTTT.

The genes are TRBV2 and TRBJ1-6; D gene uncertain. This CDR3 region has 14 residues. Trimming left V 8 bases short and J 8 bases short, with 16 bases between. CDR1 is SNHLY and CDR2 is FYNNEI in the germline V gene. The CDR3 spells CASRKMAVDSPLHF. The CDR3 DNA follows: TGTGCCAGCCGGAAGATGGCGGTCGATTCACCCCTCCACTTT.

V is TRBV28 and J is TRBJ1-5; no definite D call. Looked up from germline, CDR1 is MDHEN and CDR2 is SYDVKM. The CDR3 is made up of 14 amino acids. Trimming shortened V by 4 bases and J by 0 bases, and 7 bases separated the two germline ends. The DNA of the CDR3 is TGTGCCAGCAGTTCTCACTATAGCAATCAGCCCCAGCATTTT. Its translation: CASSSHYSNQPQHF.

This clone showed up just once. V is TRBV4-1 and J is TRBJ2-7; possibly TRBD2 for D (5 bases). The germline V gene encodes CDR1 MGHRA and CDR2 YSYEKL. V lost 4 bases to trimming and J lost 2 bases, with 15 bases between them. The CDR3 has 15 amino acids. The CDR3 DNA reads as TGCGCCAGCAGCCCCAGAGAGGGAGTTACCTACGAGCAGTACTTC. Amino acids: CASSPREGVTYEQYF.

The chain carries TRBV5-4 and TRBJ2-1; D might be TRBD2 (7 bases). Germline CDR1 SGHNT, CDR2 YYREEE (reference sequence). This CDR3 contains 16 residues. V was clipped by 2 bases and J by 0 bases, with 12 bases between them. As DNA, the CDR3 is TGTGCCAGCAGCTTCGGGGGGCCAGGCTCCTACAATGAGCAGTTCTTC. This gives the protein CASSFGGPGSYNEQFF.

The chain links TRBV28 to TRBJ2-4; 7 nucleotides align to TRBD1. Germline loops: CDR1 MDHEN, CDR2 SYDVKM. After removal of 6 bases from V and 7 bases from J, the junction contained 3 bases not matched to a gene. The CDR3 has 12 residues. The CDR3 protein is CASSGDSNIQYF. The CDR3 nucleotides are TGTGCCAGCAGCGGGGACAGCAACATTCAGTACTTC.

V and J are TRBV10-3 and TRBJ2-1, with 7 bases matching TRBD2. The germline gives CDR1 ENHRY, CDR2 SYGVKD. The CDR3 loop spans 14 amino acids. Germline trimming cut 6 bases from V and 10 bases from J; bases unmatched to any gene: 12. The CDR3: CAISGGGIEGEQFF. CDR3 nucleotides: TGTGCCATCAGCGGGGGAGGGATCGAAGGAGAGCAGTTCTTC.